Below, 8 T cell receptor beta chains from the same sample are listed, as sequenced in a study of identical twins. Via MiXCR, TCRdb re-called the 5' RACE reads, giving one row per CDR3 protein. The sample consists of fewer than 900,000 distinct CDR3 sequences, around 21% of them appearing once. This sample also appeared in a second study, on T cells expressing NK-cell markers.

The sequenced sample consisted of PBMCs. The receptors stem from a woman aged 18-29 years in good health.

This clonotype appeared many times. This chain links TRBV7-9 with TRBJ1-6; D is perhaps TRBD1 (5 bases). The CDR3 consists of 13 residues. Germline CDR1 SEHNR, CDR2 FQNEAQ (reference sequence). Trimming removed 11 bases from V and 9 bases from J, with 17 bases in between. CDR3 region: CAGVSGPGSPLHF. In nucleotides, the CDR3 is TGTGCCGGTGTTTCAGGGCCGGGTTCACCCCTCCACTTT. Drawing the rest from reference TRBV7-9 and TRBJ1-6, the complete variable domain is DTGVSQNPRHKITKRGQNVTFRCDPISEHNRLYWYRQTLGQGPEFLTYFQNEAQLEKSRLLSDRFSAERPKGSFSTLEIQRTEQGDSAMYLCAGVSGPGSPLHFGNGTRLTVT.

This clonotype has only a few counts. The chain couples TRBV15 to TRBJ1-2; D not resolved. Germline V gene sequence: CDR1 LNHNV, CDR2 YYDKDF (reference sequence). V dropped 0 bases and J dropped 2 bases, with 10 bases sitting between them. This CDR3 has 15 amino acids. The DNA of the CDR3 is TGTGCCACCAGCAGAGACCTTTCAAGGAACTATGGCTACACCTTC. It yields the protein CATSRDLSRNYGYTF.

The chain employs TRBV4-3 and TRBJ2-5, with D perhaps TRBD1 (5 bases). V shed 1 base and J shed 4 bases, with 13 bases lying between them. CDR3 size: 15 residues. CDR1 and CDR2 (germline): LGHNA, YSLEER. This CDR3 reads CASSQGLEGAETQYF. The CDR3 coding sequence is TGCGCCAGCAGCCAAGGGTTAGAAGGGGCAGAGACCCAGTACTTC.

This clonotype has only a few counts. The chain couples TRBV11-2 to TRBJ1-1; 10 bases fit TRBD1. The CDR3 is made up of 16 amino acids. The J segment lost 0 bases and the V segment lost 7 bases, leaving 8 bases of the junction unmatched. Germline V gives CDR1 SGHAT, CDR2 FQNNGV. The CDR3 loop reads CASNSTGGRMNTEAFF. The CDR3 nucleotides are TGTGCCAGCAACTCGACAGGGGGCAGGATGAACACTGAAGCTTTCTTT.

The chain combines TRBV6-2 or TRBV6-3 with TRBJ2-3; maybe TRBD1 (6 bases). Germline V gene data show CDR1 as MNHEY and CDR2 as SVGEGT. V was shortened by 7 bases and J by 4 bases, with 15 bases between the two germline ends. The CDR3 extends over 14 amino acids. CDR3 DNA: TGTGCCAGCACGACAGGAAGGAGCCCAGATACGCAGTATTTT. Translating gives CASTTGRSPDTQYF.

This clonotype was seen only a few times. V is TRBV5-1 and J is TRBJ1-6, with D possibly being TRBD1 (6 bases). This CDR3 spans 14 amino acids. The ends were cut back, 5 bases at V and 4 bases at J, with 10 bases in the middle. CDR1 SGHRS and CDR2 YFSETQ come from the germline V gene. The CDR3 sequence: CASSWDIYNSPLHF. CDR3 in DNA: TGCGCCAGCAGTTGGGACATTTATAATTCACCCCTCCACTTT.

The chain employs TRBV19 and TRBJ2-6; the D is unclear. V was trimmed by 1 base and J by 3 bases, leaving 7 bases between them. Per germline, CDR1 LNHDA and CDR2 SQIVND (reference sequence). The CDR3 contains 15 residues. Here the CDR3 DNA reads TGTGCCAGTAGTATAGCCCCAAATGGGGCCAACGTCCTGACTTTC. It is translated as CASSIAPNGANVLTF.

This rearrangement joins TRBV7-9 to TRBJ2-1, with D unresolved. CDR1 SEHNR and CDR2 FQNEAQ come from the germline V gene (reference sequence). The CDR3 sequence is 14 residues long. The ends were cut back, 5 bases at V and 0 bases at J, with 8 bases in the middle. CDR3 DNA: TGTGCCAGCAGCAATATATTCTCCTACAATGAGCAGTTCTTC. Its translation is CASSNIFSYNEQFF.